This T cell receptor beta chain was captured by sequencing in a study of blood T cell repertoires in COVID-19. Study at large: For recovered donors of Cohort 3, there were two negative PCRs, clearance, or symptom resolution.

The germline CDR1 and CDR2 sequences are MNHEY and SMNVEV (reference sequence). V was pared by 1 base and J by 8 bases, with 7 bases of the junction left unmatched. This CDR3 has 14 residues. Participant age was roughly 18 to 100 years, and participants resided in about two dozen US areas. As processed by the authors: Amplified reference gene primers provided the basis for estimating nucleated cell counts. Generated by immunoSEQ multiplex PCR, the TCRdb table keeps only in-frame clones and is missing some. The DNA gave D and trimming, while V, J and clone size come from that table. Of roughly 200,000 clones listed, roughly nine tenths are singletons.

This receptor was taken from a woman aged 45-65 years in a cohort exposed to, infected with or recovered from COVID-19 (not recorded which). Material: PBMCs or T cells enriched from blood (not recorded which). The chain combines TRBV27 with TRBJ1-2; 7 bases are shared with TRBD1. CDR3 in amino acids: CASSLLRQGGGYTF. CDR3 sequence (DNA): TGTGCCAGCAGTTTATTAAGGCAGGGGGGAGGCTACACCTTC.